The clone carrying this T cell receptor beta chain occurred a few times. The antigen remains unidentified. The V gene's germline CDR1 is LNHDA and CDR2 SQIVND (reference sequence). This CDR3 spans 14 amino acids. Trimming cost V 3 bases and J 6 bases; bases outside gene matches: 5. Cell sorting was applied to PBMCs, and CD4+ and CD8+ T cells were collected. Once RNA had been extracted, it was reverse transcribed into cDNA to act as the sequencing template. Sequencing was performed with immunoSEQ multiplex PCR; in TCRdb, only in-frame clones are kept and a portion is missing. The table lists around 210,000 clones, roughly 50% of them singletons, with 4.9% in the top ten. This sample was taken from a study of CD8+ T cells in alopecia areata. Study-level points and caveats: Patients shared TCRs less clearly than mice did, possibly owing to HLA. In lesional scalp, particularly from alopecia totalis/universalis, clonality was higher than in normal scalp. Normal skin's resident alphabeta T cells are also sequenced in scalp samples.

Sequences were obtained from CD8+ T cells sorted from blood. The receptor was derived from a human donor in good health. The chain recombines TRBV19 with TRBJ2-1; TRBD2 matches at 7 bases. CDR3 residues: CASSMVGGGNEQFF. The CDR3 DNA follows: TGTGCCAGTAGTATGGTTGGCGGGGGCAATGAGCAGTTCTTC.